The T cell receptor beta chain described here comes from a study of CD8 T cells in ankylosing spondylitis. Study results and caveats: A number of the motif variants had already been described in reactive arthritis synovial fluid and blood. Researchers report that disease-linked clones proved CD8+ and relatively rare in peripheral blood.

Trimming shortened V by 1 base and J by 4 bases, and 16 bases separated the two germline ends. Germline assignment: CDR1 LGHNA and CDR2 YNFKEQ. This CDR3 comprises 16 residues. Researchers built TCR beta libraries using quantitative 5'-RACE with molecular barcodes. TCRdb fed the 5' RACE reads into MiXCR, producing one record per CDR3 protein. Of roughly 100,000 distinct CDR3 sequences in the sample, roughly 8.3% were seen once. This clonotype was seen at least ten times. Its antigen remains unidentified. This TCR derives from a male donor with ankylosing spondylitis or in good health (not recorded which). This chain uses TRBV4-2 with TRBJ1-1; tentatively, D is TRBD1 (6 bases). Sequencing was performed on blood, either unsorted or a sorted T cell fraction (not recorded which). The CDR3 sequence is CASSQVVGGAGTEAFF. CDR3 coding DNA: TGTGCCAGCAGCCAAGTTGTGGGGGGCGCGGGCACTGAAGCTTTCTTT.